These 3 T cell receptor beta chains came from one sample sequenced in a study of tumor-infiltrating lymphocytes in primary liver carcinoma. A constant-region primer primed TCR beta cDNA synthesis from roughly 500 ng of total RNA. ARM-PCR, slightly modified, supplied the TCR beta libraries through three nested multiplex PCR rounds. It was with TRBV1-TRBV30 forward primers and a C-beta reverse primer that the first two PCR rounds were run, at around 10 cycles each. MiXCR, applied by TCRdb to the multiplex PCR reads, yields one record per CDR3 protein. Altogether around 78,000 distinct CDR3 sequences are present, 65% to 75% being singletons, with the ten largest covering about an eighth. The tissue used was unsorted bulk material of roughly 17-34 mg. RNA and DNA were co-extracted from it with the AllPrep DNA/RNA mini kit. Sequencing input: liver tumor tissue from sampling region 4. Described subset: tumor region T4, right-lateral pole. The receptors here all came from an older woman with primary liver carcinoma and hepatitis B virus infection.

Points on this clonotype: Without the conserved terminal phenylalanine or tryptophan, this CDR3 likely stems from a read error. The V and J genes are TRBV12-3 or TRBV12-4 and TRBJ2-3; 7 bases match TRBD2. CDR3 length equals 16 residues. CDR3 loop: CVNSDVGPGRAYTQYL. The CDR3 region has the DNA TGTGTCAACAGTGACGTAGGGCCAGGGAGGGCCTATACGCAGTATCTT.

A remark on this clonotype: Possible read error: a much larger clone is one base away. The rearrangement uses TRBV7-9 and TRBJ1-3, with unresolved D. V lost 7 bases to trimming and J lost 3 bases, with 10 bases between them. This CDR3 contains 13 residues. The germline V gene encodes CDR1 SEHNR and CDR2 FQNEAQ (reference sequence). The CDR3 is CASNLADGNTIYF. Written as DNA, the CDR3 is TGTGCCAGCAACCTAGCGGATGGAAACACCATATATTTT.

As regards this clonotype: Because the CDR3 is missing its conserved closing phenylalanine or tryptophan, this is likely a read error. The chain combines TRBV4-1 with TRBJ2-5; 12 bases map to TRBD1. V was pared by 4 bases and J by 7 bases, with 4 bases of the junction left unmatched. The germline gives CDR1 MGHRA, CDR2 YSYEKL. This CDR3 is built from 14 residues. DNA of the CDR3: TGCGCCAGCAGCCGGGACAGGGGGCGAGGGACCCAGTACCTC. This codes for CASSRDRGRGTQYL.